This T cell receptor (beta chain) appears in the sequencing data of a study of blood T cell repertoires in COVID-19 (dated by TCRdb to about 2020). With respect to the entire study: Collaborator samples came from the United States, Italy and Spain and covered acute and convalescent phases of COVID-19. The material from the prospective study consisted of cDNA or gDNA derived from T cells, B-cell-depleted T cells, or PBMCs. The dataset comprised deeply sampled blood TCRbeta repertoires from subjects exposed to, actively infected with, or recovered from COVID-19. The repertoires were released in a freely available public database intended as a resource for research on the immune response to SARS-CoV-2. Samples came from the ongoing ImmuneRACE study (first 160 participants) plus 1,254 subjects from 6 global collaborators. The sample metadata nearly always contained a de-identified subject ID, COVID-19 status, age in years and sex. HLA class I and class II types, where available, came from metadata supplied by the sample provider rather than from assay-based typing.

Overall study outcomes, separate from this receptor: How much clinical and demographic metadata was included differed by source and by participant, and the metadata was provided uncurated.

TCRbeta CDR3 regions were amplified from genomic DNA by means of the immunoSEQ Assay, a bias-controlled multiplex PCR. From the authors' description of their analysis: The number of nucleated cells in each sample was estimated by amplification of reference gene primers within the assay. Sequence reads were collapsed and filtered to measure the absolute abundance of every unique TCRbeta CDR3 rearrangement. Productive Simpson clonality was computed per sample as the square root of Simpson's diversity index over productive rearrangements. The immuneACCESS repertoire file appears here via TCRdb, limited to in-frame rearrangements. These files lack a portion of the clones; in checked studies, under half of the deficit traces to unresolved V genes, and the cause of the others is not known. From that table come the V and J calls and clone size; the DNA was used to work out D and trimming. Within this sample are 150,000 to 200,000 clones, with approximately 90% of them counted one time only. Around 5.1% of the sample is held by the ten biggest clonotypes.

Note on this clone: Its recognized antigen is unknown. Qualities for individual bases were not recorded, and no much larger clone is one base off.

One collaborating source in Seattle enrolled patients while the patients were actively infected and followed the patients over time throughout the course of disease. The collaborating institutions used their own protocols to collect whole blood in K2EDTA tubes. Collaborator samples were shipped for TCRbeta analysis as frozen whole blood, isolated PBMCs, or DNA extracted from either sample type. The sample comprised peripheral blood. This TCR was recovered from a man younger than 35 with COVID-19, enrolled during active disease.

CDR3 sequence: CASSHDFRADTQYF. The DNA reads as follows: TGTGCCAGCAGCCACGACTTCAGGGCAGATACGCAGTATTTT. The V and J genes are TRBV14 and TRBJ2-3; the D region possibly corresponds to TRBD1 (5 bases align). The CDR3 numbers 14 residues from cysteine through phenylalanine. The only DNA kept is the CDR3, 42 bases in frame from the first base. CDR1 SGHDN and CDR2 FVKESK are derived from the germline V gene. The V end loses 3 bases and the J end loses 4 bases, and a stretch of 11 bases separates them.